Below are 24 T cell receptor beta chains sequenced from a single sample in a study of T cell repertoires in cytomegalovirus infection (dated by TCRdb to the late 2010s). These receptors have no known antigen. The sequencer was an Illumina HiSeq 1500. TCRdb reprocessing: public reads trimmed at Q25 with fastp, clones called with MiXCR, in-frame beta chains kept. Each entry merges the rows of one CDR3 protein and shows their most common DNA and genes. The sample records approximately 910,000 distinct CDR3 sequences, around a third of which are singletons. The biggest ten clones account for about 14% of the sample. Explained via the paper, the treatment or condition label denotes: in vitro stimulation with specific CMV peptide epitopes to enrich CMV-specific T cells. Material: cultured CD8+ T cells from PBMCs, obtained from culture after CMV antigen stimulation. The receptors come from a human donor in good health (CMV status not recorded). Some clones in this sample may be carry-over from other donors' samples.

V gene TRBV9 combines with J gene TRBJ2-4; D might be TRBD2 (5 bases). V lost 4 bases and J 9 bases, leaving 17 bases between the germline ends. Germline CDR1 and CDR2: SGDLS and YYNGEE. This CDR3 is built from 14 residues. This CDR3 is CASSPYWSGIIQYF. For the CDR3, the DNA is TGTGCCAGCAGCCCCTATTGGTCGGGAATCATTCAGTACTTC.

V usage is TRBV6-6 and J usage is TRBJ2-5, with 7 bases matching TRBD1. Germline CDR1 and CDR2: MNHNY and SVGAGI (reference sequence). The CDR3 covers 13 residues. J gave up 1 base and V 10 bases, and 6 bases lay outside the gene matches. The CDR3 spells CATLRDSQETQYF. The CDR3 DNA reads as TGTGCCACCCTACGGGACAGCCAAGAGACCCAGTACTTC.

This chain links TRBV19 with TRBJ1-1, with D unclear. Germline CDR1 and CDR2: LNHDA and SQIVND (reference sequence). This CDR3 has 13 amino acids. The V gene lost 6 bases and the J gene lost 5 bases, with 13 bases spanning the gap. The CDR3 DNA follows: TGTGCCAGTAGCCCCCATGAAAGGACTGAAGCTTTCTTT. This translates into CASSPHERTEAFF. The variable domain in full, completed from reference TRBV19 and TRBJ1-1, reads DGGITQSPKYLFRKEGQNVTLSCEQNLNHDAMYWYRQDPGQGLRLIYYSQIVNDFQKGDIAEGYSVSREKKESFPLTVTSAQKNPTAFYLCASSPHERTEAFFGQGTRLTVV.

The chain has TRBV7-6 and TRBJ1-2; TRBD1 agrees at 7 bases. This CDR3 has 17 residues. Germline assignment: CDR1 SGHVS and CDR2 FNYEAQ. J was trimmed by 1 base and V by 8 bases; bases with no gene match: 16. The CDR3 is CASSPKEGQLHNYGYTF. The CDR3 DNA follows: TGTGCCAGCTCGCCCAAGGAGGGACAGCTACATAACTATGGCTACACCTTC.

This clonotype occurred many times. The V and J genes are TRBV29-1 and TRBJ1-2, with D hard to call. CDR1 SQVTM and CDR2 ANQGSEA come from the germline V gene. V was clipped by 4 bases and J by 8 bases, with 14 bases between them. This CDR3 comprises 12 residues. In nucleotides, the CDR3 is TGCAGCGTTGCGCGGGATAGCGAGGGCTACACCTTC. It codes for CSVARDSEGYTF.

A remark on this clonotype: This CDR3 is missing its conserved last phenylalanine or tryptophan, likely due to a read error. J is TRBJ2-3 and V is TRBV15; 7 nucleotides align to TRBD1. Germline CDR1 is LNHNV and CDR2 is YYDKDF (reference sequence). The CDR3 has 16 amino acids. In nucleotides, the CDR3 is TGTGCCTCCAGTGCCGGGACAGTTGTAGAGACAGATACGCAGTATTTG. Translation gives CASSAGTVVETDTQYL.

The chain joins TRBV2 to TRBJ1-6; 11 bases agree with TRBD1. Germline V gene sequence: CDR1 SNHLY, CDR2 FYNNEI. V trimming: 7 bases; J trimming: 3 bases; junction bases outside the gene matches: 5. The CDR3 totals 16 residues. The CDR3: CASNPGTGGYNSPLHF. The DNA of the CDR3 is TGTGCCAGCAACCCCGGGACAGGGGGCTATAATTCACCCCTCCACTTT.

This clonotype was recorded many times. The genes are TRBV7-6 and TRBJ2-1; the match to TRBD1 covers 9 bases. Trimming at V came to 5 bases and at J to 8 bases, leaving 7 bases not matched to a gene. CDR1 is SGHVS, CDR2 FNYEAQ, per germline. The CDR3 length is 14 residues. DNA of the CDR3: TGTGCCAGCAGCCCCCGGGACAGGGTCCATGAGCAGTTCTTC. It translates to CASSPRDRVHEQFF.

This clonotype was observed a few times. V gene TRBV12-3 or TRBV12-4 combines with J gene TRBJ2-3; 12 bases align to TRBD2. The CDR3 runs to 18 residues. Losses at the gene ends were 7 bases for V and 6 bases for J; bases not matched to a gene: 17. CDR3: CASTPTARTSGVLDTQYF. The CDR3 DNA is TGTGCCAGCACTCCAACCGCCCGGACTAGCGGGGTATTGGATACGCAGTATTTT.

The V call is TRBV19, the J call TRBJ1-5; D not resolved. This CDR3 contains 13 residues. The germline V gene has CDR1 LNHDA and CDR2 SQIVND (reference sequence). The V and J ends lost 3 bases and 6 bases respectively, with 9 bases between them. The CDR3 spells CASSMGPGQPQHF. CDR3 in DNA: TGTGCCAGTAGTATGGGTCCCGGTCAGCCCCAGCATTTT.

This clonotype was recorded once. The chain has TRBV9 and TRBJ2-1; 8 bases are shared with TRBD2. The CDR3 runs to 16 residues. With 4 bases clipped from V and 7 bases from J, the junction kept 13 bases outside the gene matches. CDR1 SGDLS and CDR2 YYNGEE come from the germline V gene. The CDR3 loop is CASSTPRRGGRNEQFF. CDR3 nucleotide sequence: TGTGCCAGCAGCACCCCCAGACGCGGGGGGAGGAATGAGCAGTTCTTC.

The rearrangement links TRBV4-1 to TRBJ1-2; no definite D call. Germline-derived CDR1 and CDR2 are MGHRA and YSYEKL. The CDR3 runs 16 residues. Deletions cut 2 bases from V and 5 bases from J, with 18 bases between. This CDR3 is CASSQRPPNPAYGYTF. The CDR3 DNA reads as TGCGCCAGCAGCCAACGCCCACCAAATCCGGCATATGGCTACACCTTC.

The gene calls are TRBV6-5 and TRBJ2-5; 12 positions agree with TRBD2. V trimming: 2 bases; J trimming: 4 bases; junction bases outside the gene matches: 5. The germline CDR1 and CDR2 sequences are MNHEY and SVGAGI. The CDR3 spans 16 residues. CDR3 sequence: CASSYRLAGVGETQYF. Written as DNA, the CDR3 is TGTGCCAGCAGTTACCGACTAGCGGGGGTGGGAGAGACCCAGTACTTC.

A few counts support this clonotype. The CDR3: CASSLTPFQETQYF. CDR3 coding DNA: TGTGCCAGCAGTTTGACACCCTTCCAAGAGACCCAGTACTTC. V and J are TRBV12-3 or TRBV12-4 and TRBJ2-5; no definite D call. This CDR3 is built from 14 residues. Trimming took 3 bases from V and 1 from J, leaving 9 bases between them.

CDR3 residues: CASSRNIPGQSDTEAFF. CDR3 nucleotide sequence: TGCGCCAGCAGCCGGAACATTCCTGGACAGTCGGACACTGAAGCTTTCTTT. The gene calls are TRBV4-1 and TRBJ1-1; TRBD1 is a possible D gene (6 bases). CDR1 is MGHRA, CDR2 YSYEKL, per germline. V gave up 4 bases and J gave up 3 bases, with 21 bases separating them. CDR3 length: 17 amino acids.

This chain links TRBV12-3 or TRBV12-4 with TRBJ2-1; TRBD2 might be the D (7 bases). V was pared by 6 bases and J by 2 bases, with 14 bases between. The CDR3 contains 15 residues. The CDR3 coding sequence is TGTGCCAGCAGCAATACAGGGAGGGCCTACAATGAGCAGTTCTTC. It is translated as CASSNTGRAYNEQFF.

CDR3 coding DNA: TGTGCCAGCAGCCCACGTGGGGGGGCGGAGAATGGCTACACCTTC. It is translated as CASSPRGGAENGYTF. The chain has TRBV7-9 and TRBJ1-2; possible D gene TRBD1, 6 bases. Germline-derived CDR1 and CDR2 are SEHNR and FQNEAQ (reference sequence). V lost 5 bases, J lost 6 bases, and 19 bases lay in between. CDR3 size: 15 residues.

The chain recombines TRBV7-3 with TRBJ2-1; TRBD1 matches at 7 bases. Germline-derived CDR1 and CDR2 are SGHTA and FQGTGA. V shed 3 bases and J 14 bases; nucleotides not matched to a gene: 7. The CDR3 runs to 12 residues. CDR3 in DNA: TGTGCCAGCAGCTTGGAAAGGGGGCACGAGTTCTTC. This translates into CASSLERGHEFF. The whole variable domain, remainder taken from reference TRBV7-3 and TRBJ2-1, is GAGVSQTPSNKVTEKGKYVELRCDPISGHTALYWYRQSLGQGPEFLIYFQGTGAADDSGLPNDRFFAVRPEGSVSTLKIQRTERGDSAVYLCASSLERGHEFFGPGTRLTVL.

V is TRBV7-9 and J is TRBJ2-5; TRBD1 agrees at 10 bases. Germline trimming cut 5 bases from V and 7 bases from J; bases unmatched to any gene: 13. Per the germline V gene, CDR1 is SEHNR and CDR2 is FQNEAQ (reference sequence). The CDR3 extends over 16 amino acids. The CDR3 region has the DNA TGTGCCAGCAGCCCGGCCGGGACAGGGGATCGCGGGACCCAGTACTTC. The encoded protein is CASSPAGTGDRGTQYF.

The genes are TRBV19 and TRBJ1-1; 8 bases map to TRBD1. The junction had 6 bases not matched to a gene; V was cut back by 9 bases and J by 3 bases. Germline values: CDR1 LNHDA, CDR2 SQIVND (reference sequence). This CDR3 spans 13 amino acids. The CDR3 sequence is CASSQGADTEAFF. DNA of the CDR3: TGTGCCAGCTCCCAGGGGGCAGACACTGAAGCTTTCTTT. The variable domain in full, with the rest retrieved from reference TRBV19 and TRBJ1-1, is DGGITQSPKYLFRKEGQNVTLSCEQNLNHDAMYWYRQDPGQGLRLIYYSQIVNDFQKGDIAEGYSVSREKKESFPLTVTSAQKNPTAFYLCASSQGADTEAFFGQGTRLTVV.

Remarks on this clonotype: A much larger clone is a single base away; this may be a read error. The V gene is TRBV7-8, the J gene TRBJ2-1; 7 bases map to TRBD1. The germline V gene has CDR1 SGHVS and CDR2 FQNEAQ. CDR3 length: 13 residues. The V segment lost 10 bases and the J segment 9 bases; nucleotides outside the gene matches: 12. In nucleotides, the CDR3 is TGTGCCAACACTTCCGGCGACAGGGTTGAGCAGTTCTTC. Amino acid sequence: CANTSGDRVEQFF.

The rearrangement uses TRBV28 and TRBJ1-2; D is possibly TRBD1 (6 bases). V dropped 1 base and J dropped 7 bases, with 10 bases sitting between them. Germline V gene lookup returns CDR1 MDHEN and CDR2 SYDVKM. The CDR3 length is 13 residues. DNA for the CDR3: TGTGCCAGCAGTTTATTGGGGGCGAGTGGCTACACCTTC. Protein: CASSLLGASGYTF.

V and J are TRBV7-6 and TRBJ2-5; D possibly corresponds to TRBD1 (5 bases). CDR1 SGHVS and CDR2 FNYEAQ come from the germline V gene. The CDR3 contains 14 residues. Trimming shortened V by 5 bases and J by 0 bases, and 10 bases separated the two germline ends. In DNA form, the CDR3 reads TGTGCCAGCAGCCCCAGGGTCCACCAAGAGACCCAGTACTTC. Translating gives CASSPRVHQETQYF. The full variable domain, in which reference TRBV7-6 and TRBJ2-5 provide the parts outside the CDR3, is GAGVSQSPRYKVTKRGQDVALRCDPISGHVSLYWYRQALGQGPEFLTYFNYEAQQDKSGLPNDRFSAERPEGSISTLTIQRTEQRDSAMYRCASSPRVHQETQYFGPGTRLLVL.

CDR3 coding DNA: TGTGCCAGCAGTCCCGGGACTAGCGGGGGTTGGAATGAGCAGTTCTTC. This encodes CASSPGTSGGWNEQFF. This rearrangement joins TRBV27 to TRBJ2-1; 14 bases align to TRBD2. The junction had 7 bases not matched to a gene; V was cut back by 5 bases and J by 7 bases. CDR1 is MNHEY and CDR2 is SMNVEV in the germline V gene (reference sequence). The CDR3 loop spans 16 amino acids.